These T cell receptor beta chains were read from a single sample in a study of T cell responses to AZD1222 COVID-19 vaccine. TCRdb's copy holds only in-frame clones and misses some; the assay was immunoSEQ multiplex PCR. The data hold approximately 52,000 clones, with approximately 90% observed a single time. The source material was peripheral blood, sampled 28 days after the second AZD1222 dose. The receptors originated from an adult who received the AZD1222 COVID-19 vaccine. Both conserved end residues are part of each CDR3. The order of the fields is clone size, J gene, D gene, V gene, CDR3 protein, CDR3 DNA. D genes are given only for firm matches. Clone size is not always given. Where it is, it says once, few, many or a class for expanded clones.

>-|TRBJ1-5|TRBD1|TRBV7-6
CASSSTSGTGDQHF
TGTGCCAGCAGCTCAACCTCCGGGACAGGGGACCAGCATTTT
>-|TRBJ1-3|-|TRBV5-6
CASSLGMYGNTIYF
TGTGCCAGCAGCTTGGGGATGTATGGAAACACCATATATTTT
>-|TRBJ2-3|TRBD1|TRBV27
CASSLGDRVGDTQYF
TGTGCCAGCAGTTTAGGGGACAGGGTGGGAGATACGCAGTATTTT
>-|TRBJ2-3|TRBD1|TRBV7-3
CASSLASGTGGGDTQYF
TGTGCCAGCAGCTTAGCTTCCGGGACAGGGGGCGGAGATACGCAGTATTTT
>-|TRBJ1-1|TRBD1|TRBV24-1
CATSPDGRGQAFF
TGTGCCACCAGTCCAGATGGGAGGGGGCAAGCTTTCTTT
>-|TRBJ2-7|-|TRBV28
CASSFFWARTASYEQYF
TGTGCCAGCAGTTTTTTTTGGGCCAGGACTGCTTCCTACGAGCAGTACTTC
>-|TRBJ2-7|TRBD2|TRBV2
CASILAGASYEQYF
TGTGCCAGCATTCTAGCGGGAGCCTCCTACGAGCAGTACTTC
>-|TRBJ2-4|-|TRBV29-1
CSVEGGAGTRNIQYF
TGCAGCGTTGAAGGCGGGGCAGGGACGAGAAACATTCAGTACTTC
>-|TRBJ2-2|-|TRBV7-3
CASSARQVLNTGELFF
TGTGCCAGCAGCGCCCGACAGGTCCTGAACACCGGGGAGCTGTTTTTT
>-|TRBJ2-6|-|TRBV28
CASSHRDLGSGANVLTF
TGTGCCAGCAGTCACAGGGACCTGGGTTCTGGGGCCAACGTCCTGACTTTC
>-|TRBJ2-5|-|TRBV28
CASRGAQETQYF
TGTGCCAGCCGCGGGGCGCAAGAGACCCAGTACTTC
>-|TRBJ2-1|TRBD1|TRBV27
CASSSGQASSYNEQFF
TGTGCCAGCAGTTCGGGACAGGCAAGCTCCTACAATGAGCAGTTCTTC
>-|TRBJ1-1|-|TRBV2
CASSGERGSEAFF
TGTGCCAGCAGTGGAGAAAGGGGTTCTGAAGCTTTCTTT
>once|TRBJ2-7|-|TRBV6-1
CASSEAFRTTYEQYF
TGTGCCAGCAGTGAAGCGTTCAGGACTACCTACGAGCAGTACTTC
>-|TRBJ2-2|-|TRBV5-1
CASSAAGTGNTGELFF
TGCGCCAGCAGCGCGGCCGGGACTGGAAACACCGGGGAGCTGTTTTTT
>-|TRBJ2-7|-|TRBV5-6
CASSSLGIYEQYF
TGTGCCAGCAGCTCCTTGGGGATTTACGAGCAGTACTTC
>-|TRBJ2-7|-|TRBV6-6
CASSYSTDAYEQYF
TGTGCCAGCAGTTACTCGACCGACGCCTACGAGCAGTACTTC
>-|TRBJ2-5|-|TRBV10-1
CASSGGGQRTQYF
TGCGCCAGCAGTGGTGGCGGCCAGAGGACCCAGTACTTC
>few|TRBJ2-3|-|TRBV6-1
CASSERAALTQYF
TGTGCCAGCAGTGAAAGGGCTGCCCTTACGCAGTATTTT
>-|TRBJ1-3|-|TRBV28
CASSRGGSGNTIYF
TGTGCCAGCAGTAGGGGTGGCTCTGGAAACACCATATATTTT
>-|TRBJ2-7|-|TRBV7-8
CASSFDREVVSYEQYF
TGTGCCAGCAGCTTTGACAGGGAGGTTGTCTCCTACGAGCAGTACTTC
>-|TRBJ1-5|-|TRBV28
CASSRYGGVGQPQHF
TGTGCCAGCAGCCGATACGGTGGAGTGGGTCAGCCCCAGCATTTT
>-|TRBJ1-2|TRBD1|TRBV29-1
CSAPGGTGGSYGYTF
TGCAGCGCCCCGGGGGGGACAGGGGGCTCCTATGGCTACACCTTC
>once|TRBJ2-7|-|TRBV27
CASSSQAGPYEQYF
TGTGCCAGCAGTTCCCAGGCGGGGCCCTACGAGCAGTACTTC
>-|TRBJ2-7|TRBD2|TRBV18
CASSPAAGDREQYF
TGTGCCAGCTCACCCGCGGCGGGAGATCGCGAGCAGTACTTC
>-|TRBJ1-6|TRBD1|TRBV30
CAWSDTTGGRALHF
TGTGCCTGGAGTGATACCACAGGGGGCAGGGCCCTCCACTTT
>-|TRBJ2-3|-|TRBV29-1
CSVPRSRGGTDTQYF
TGCAGCGTCCCCCGCTCTAGGGGCGGCACAGATACGCAGTATTTT
>-|TRBJ2-7|TRBD2|TRBV4-1
CASSQDPGGYEQYF
TGCGCCAGCAGCCAAGACCCGGGGGGTTACGAGCAGTACTTC
>-|TRBJ1-3|-|TRBV6-5
CASSYSLDPGNTIYF
TGTGCCAGCAGTTACTCGCTGGACCCTGGAAACACCATATATTTT
>-|TRBJ1-5|-|TRBV30
CAWSQVSNQPQHF
TGTGCCTGGAGTCAAGTTAGCAATCAGCCCCAGCATTTT
>few|TRBJ2-3|-|TRBV6-5
CASTPTGSTDTQYF
TGTGCCAGCACCCCGACGGGGAGCACAGATACGCAGTATTTT
>few|TRBJ1-2|TRBD1|TRBV27
CASSPRDRVARGYTF
TGTGCCAGCAGTCCCCGGGACAGGGTGGCACGGGGCTACACCTTC
>-|TRBJ1-5|-|TRBV28
CASRRGAQGQPQHF
TGTGCCAGCAGAAGAGGGGCGCAGGGTCAGCCCCAGCATTTT
>-|TRBJ2-7|-|TRBV5-1
CASSGDLTGIEEQYF
TGCGCCAGCAGTGGGGACTTGACAGGGATAGAGGAGCAGTACTTC
>-|TRBJ1-2|TRBD1|TRBV29-1
CSVEERGLNYGYTF
TGCAGCGTTGAGGAGAGGGGGCTGAACTATGGCTACACCTTC
>-|TRBJ2-4|TRBD2|TRBV6-5
CASTPPGGRNIQYF
TGTGCCAGCACCCCTCCGGGAGGGAGGAACATTCAGTACTTC
>-|TRBJ1-2|TRBD1|TRBV28
CASSLRPNFIMDRASTGYTF
TGTGCCAGCAGTTTACGCCCAAATTTCATAATGGACAGGGCGTCAACTGGCTACACCTTC
>-|TRBJ1-2|-|TRBV7-9
CASSLGPPRGNYYGYTF
TGTGCCAGCAGCTTAGGGCCCCCGAGGGGAAACTACTATGGCTACACCTTC
>once|TRBJ2-7|TRBD1|TRBV10-3
CAISGGQAFYEQYF
TGTGCCATCAGTGGGGGACAGGCCTTCTACGAGCAGTACTTC
>-|TRBJ2-1|-|TRBV10-2
CASSESGVSYNEQFF
TGCGCCAGCAGTGAGTCGGGGGTATCCTACAATGAGCAGTTCTTC
>-|TRBJ2-1|TRBD2|TRBV2
CASNGGSHNEQFF
TGTGCCAGCAACGGCGGGAGTCACAATGAGCAGTTCTTC
>-|TRBJ1-2|-|TRBV5-6
CASSLPGSGGYTF
TGTGCCAGCAGCTTGCCCGGGAGTGGTGGCTACACCTTC
>-|TRBJ2-5|TRBD1|TRBV2
CASSVKTGQYQETQYF
TGTGCCAGCAGTGTCAAGACGGGACAGTACCAAGAGACCCAGTACTTC
>-|TRBJ2-1|TRBD1|TRBV9
CASRGTGVRLEQFF
TGTGCCAGCAGGGGGACAGGGGTTCGTCTTGAGCAGTTCTTC
>-|TRBJ2-7|-|TRBV7-7
CASSLARGYEQYF
TGTGCTAGCAGCTTAGCGCGGGGCTACGAGCAGTACTTC
>-|TRBJ2-1|-|TRBV9
CASSSRGGLFNEQFF
TGTGCCAGCAGTAGTCGAGGTGGGCTCTTCAATGAGCAGTTCTTC
>-|TRBJ2-7|TRBD1|TRBV28
CASSLEGTGYYEQYF
TGTGCCAGCAGTTTGGAGGGGACAGGGTACTACGAGCAGTACTTC
>-|TRBJ1-1|-|TRBV19
CASSIQVNTEAFF
TGTGCCAGTAGTATTCAAGTGAACACTGAAGCTTTCTTT
>-|TRBJ2-3|-|TRBV4-1
CASSQDTGPVTDTQYF
TGCGCCAGCAGCCAAGACACAGGGCCTGTTACAGATACGCAGTATTTT
>-|TRBJ2-2|TRBD1|TRBV10-3
CAIRVQGASGELFF
TGTGCCATCAGGGTGCAGGGGGCCTCCGGGGAGCTGTTTTTT
>-|TRBJ2-3|-|TRBV28
CASTLGDTQYF
TGTGCCAGCACCTTAGGGGATACGCAGTATTTT
>-|TRBJ2-7|TRBD2|TRBV5-1
CASSLLAEYEQYF
TGCGCCAGCAGCTTACTAGCGGAGTACGAGCAGTACTTC
>-|TRBJ2-7|TRBD1|TRBV7-9
CASSYPGQGASEQYF
TGTGCCAGCAGCTACCCGGGACAGGGGGCATCCGAGCAGTACTTC
>-|TRBJ2-1|TRBD1|TRBV6-5
CASSRGTGGNEQFF
TGTGCCAGCAGCCGGGGGACAGGGGGAAATGAGCAGTTCTTC